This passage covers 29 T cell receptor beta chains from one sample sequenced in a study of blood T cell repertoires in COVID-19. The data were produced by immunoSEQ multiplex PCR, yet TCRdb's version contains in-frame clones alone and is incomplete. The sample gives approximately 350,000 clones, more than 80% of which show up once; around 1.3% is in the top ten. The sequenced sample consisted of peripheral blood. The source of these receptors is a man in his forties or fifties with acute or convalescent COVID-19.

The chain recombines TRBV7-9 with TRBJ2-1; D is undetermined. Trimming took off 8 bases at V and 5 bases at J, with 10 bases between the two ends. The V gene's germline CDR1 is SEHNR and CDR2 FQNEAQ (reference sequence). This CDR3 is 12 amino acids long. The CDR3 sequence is CASRKHHNEQFF. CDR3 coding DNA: TGTGCCAGCCGCAAACACCACAATGAGCAGTTCTTC.

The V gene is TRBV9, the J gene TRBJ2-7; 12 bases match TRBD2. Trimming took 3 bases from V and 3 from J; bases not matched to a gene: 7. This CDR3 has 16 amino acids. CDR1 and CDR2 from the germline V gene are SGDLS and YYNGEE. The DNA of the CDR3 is TGTGCCAGCAGCGCTGGGACTAGCGGGCCCCACTACGAGCAGTACTTC. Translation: CASSAGTSGPHYEQYF.

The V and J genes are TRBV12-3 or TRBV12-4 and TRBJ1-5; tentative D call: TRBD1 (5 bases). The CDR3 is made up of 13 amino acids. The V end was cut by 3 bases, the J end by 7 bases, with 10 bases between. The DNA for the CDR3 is TGTGCCAGCAGTTTGGAGGGGTTACAGCCCCAGCATTTT. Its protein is CASSLEGLQPQHF.

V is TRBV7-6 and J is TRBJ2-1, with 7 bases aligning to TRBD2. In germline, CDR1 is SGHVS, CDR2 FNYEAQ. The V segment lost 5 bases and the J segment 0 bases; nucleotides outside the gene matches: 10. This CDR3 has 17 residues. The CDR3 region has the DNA TGTGCCAGCAGCCCAGCAACTAGCGAAAGCTCCTACAATGAGCAGTTCTTC. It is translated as CASSPATSESSYNEQFF.

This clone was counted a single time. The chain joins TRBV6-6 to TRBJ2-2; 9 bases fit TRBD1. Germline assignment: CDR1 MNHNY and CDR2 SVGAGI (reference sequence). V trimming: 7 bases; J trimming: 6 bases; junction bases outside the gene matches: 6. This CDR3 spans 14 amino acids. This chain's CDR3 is CASTRDRGAGELFF. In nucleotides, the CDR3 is TGTGCCAGCACCCGCGACAGGGGGGCCGGGGAGCTGTTTTTT.

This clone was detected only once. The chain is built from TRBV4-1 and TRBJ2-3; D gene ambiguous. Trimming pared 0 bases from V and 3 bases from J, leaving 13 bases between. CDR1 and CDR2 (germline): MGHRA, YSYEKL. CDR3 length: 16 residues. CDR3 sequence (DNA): TGCGCCAGCAGCCAAGATAGGAGCGTTGTTACAGATACGCAGTATTTT. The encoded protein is CASSQDRSVVTDTQYF.

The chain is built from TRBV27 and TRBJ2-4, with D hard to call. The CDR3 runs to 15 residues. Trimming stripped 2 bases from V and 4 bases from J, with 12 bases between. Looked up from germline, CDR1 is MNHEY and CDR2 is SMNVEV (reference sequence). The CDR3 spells CASSLLPAVKNIQYF. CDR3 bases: TGTGCCAGCAGTTTACTGCCGGCGGTGAAAAACATTCAGTACTTC.

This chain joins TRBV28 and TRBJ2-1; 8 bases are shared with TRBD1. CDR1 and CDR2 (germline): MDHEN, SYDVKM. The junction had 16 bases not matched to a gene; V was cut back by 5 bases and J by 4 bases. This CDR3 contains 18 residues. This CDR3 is CASSPSAYGTGKYNEQFF. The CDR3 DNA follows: TGTGCCAGCAGTCCCTCTGCATATGGGACAGGAAAATACAATGAGCAGTTCTTC.

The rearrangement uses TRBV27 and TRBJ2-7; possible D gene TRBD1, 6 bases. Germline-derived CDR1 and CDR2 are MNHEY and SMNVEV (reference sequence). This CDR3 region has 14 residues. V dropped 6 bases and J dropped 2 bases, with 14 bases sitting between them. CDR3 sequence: CASSPQGTPYEQYF. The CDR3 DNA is TGTGCCAGCAGCCCACAGGGAACCCCCTACGAGCAGTACTTC.

The CDR3 nucleotides are TGCAGCGCGCAGTCGGGTAGTGGAAACACCATATATTTT. Translation: CSAQSGSGNTIYF. The genes are TRBV29-1 and TRBJ1-3; D is unclear. In germline, CDR1 is SQVTM, CDR2 ANQGSEA. The ends were cut back, 7 bases at V and 3 bases at J, with 13 bases in the middle. The CDR3 consists of 13 residues.

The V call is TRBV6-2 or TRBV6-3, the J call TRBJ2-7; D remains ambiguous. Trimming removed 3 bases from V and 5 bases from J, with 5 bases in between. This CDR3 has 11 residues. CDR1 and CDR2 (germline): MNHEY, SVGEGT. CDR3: CASSYYNEQYF. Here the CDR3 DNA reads TGTGCCAGCAGTTATTACAACGAGCAGTACTTC.

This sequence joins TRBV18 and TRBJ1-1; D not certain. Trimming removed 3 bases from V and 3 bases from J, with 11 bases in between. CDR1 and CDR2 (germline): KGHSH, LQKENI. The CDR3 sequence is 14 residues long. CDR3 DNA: TGTGCCAGCTCACCCTCGGTGGAGGACACTGAAGCTTTCTTT. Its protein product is CASSPSVEDTEAFF.

CDR3 DNA: TGTGCCAGCAGCCGGCTAGCGACCAGAGAGACAGATACGCAGTATTTT. Protein sequence: CASSRLATRETDTQYF. The chain links TRBV5-6 to TRBJ2-3, with D possibly matching TRBD2 (6 bases). CDR1 and CDR2 from the germline V gene are SGHDT and YYEEEE. V lost 4 bases and J lost 3, with 18 bases in between. The CDR3 is made up of 16 amino acids.

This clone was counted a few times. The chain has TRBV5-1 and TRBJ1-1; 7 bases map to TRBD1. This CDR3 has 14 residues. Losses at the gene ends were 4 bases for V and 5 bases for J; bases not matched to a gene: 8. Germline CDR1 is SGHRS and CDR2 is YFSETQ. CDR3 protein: CASSPTGTGTEAFF. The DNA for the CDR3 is TGCGCCAGCAGCCCGACAGGGACGGGGACTGAAGCTTTCTTT.

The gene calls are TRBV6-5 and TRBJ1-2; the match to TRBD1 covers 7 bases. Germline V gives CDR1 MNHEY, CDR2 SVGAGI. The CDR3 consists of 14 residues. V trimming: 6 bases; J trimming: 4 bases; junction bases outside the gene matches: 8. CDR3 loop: CASRGRQGVYGYTF. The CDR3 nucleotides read TGTGCCAGCAGGGGACGACAGGGAGTCTATGGCTACACCTTC.

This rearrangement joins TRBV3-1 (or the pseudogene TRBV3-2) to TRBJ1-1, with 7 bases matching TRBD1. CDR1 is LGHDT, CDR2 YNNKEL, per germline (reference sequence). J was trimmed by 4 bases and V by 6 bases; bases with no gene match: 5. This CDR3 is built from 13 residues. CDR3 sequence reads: CASSRRDSTEAFF. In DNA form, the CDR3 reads TGTGCCAGCAGTCGCCGGGACAGCACTGAAGCTTTCTTT.

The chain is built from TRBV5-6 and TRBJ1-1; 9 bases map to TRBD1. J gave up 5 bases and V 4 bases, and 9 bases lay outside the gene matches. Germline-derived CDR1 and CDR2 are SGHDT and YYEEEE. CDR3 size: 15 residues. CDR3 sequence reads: CASSGTGGGWTEAFF. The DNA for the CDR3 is TGTGCCAGCAGCGGAACAGGGGGCGGTTGGACTGAAGCTTTCTTT. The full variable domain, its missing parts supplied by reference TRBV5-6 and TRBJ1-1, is DAGVTQSPTHLIKTRGQQVTLRCSPKSGHDTVSWYQQALGQGPQFIFQYYEEEERQRGNFPDRFSGHQFPNYSSELNVNALLLGDSALYLCASSGTGGGWTEAFFGQGTRLTVV.

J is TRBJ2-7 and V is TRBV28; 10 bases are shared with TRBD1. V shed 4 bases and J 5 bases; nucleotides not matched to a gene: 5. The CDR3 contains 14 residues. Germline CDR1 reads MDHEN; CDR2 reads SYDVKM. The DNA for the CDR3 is TGTGCCAGCAGTTCCGGGACAGGGGCAGACGAGCAGTACTTC. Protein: CASSSGTGADEQYF. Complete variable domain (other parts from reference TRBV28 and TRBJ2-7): DVKVTQSSRYLVKRTGEKVFLECVQDMDHENMFWYRQDPGLGLRLIYFSYDVKMKEKGDIPEGYSVSREKKERFSLILESASTNQTSMYLCASSSGTGADEQYFGPGTRLTVT.

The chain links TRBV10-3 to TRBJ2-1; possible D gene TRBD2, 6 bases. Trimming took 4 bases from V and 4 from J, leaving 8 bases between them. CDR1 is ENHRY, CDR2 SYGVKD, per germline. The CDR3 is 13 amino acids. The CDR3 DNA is TGTGCCATCAGTGGGACTAAGTACAATGAGCAGTTCTTC. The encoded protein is CAISGTKYNEQFF.

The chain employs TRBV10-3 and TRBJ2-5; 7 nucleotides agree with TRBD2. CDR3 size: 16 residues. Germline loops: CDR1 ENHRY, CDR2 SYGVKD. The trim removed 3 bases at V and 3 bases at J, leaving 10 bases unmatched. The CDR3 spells CAISDTSAPREETQYF. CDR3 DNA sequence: TGTGCCATCAGTGATACTAGCGCACCTAGGGAAGAGACCCAGTACTTC.

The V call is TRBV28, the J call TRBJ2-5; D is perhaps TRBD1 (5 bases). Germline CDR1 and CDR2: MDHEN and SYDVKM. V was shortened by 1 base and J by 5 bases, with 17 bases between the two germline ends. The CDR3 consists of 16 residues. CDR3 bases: TGTGCCAGCAGTTTATTTTTTTCTAGGGGCGGCGAGACCCAGTACTTC. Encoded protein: CASSLFFSRGGETQYF.

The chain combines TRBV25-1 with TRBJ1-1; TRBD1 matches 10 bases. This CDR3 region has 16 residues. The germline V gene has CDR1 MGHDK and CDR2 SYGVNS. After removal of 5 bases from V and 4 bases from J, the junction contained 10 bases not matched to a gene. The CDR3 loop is CASSPPGTGDFTEAFF. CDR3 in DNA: TGTGCCAGCAGTCCGCCCGGGACAGGGGATTTCACTGAAGCTTTCTTT.

CDR3 sequence reads: CAIQGGGTDTQYF. CDR3 coding DNA: TGTGCCATACAAGGGGGGGGCACAGATACGCAGTATTTT. The chain has TRBV28 and TRBJ2-3, with D tentatively TRBD2 (7 bases). The CDR3 is 13 residues long. Germline assignment: CDR1 MDHEN and CDR2 SYDVKM. V dropped 10 bases and J dropped 1 base, with 12 bases sitting between them.

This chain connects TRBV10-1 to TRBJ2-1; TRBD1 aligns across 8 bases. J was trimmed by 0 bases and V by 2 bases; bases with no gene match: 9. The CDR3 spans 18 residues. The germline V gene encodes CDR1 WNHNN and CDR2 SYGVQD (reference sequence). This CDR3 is CASSERQGLLFSYNEQFF. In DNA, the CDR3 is TGCGCCAGCAGTGAGAGACAGGGGCTACTATTCTCCTACAATGAGCAGTTCTTC.

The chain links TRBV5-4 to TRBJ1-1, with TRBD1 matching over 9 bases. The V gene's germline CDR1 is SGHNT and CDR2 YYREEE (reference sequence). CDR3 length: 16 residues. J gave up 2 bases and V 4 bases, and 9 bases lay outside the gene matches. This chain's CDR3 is CASSDNDRGSNTEAFF. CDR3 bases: TGTGCCAGCAGCGATAACGACAGGGGGAGTAACACTGAAGCTTTCTTT.

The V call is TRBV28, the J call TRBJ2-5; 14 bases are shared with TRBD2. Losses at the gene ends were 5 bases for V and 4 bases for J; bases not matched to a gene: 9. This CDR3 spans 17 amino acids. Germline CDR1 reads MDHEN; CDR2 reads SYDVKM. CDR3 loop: CASSPRTSGRMGETQYF. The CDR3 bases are TGTGCCAGCAGTCCCCGGACTAGCGGGAGGATGGGAGAGACCCAGTACTTC.

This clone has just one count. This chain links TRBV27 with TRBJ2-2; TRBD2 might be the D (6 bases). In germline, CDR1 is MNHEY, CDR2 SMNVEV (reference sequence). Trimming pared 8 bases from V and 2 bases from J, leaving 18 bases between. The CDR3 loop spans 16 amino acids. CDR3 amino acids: CASGLRGIFNTGELFF. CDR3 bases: TGTGCCAGCGGCTTGCGGGGAATCTTTAACACCGGGGAGCTGTTTTTT.

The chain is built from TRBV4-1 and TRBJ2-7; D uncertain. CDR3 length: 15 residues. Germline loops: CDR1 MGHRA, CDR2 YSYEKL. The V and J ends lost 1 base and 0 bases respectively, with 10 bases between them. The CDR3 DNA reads TGCGCCAGCAGCCAAGTAACACGAACCTCCTACGAGCAGTACTTC. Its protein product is CASSQVTRTSYEQYF.

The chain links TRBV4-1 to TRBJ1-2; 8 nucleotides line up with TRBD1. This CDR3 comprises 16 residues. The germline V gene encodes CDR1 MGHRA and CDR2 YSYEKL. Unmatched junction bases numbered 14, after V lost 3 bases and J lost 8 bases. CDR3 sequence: CASSQGRTPGGSGYTF. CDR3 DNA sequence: TGCGCCAGCAGCCAGGGCAGGACTCCAGGGGGCAGCGGCTACACCTTC.